Below, 5 T cell receptor beta chains from the same sample are listed, as sequenced in a study of blood T cell repertoires in COVID-19. Profiling relied on immunoSEQ multiplex PCR, and the TCRdb table lists in-frame clones only, not all of them. The table records some 97,000 clones, 85% of them present only once. Specimen: peripheral blood. The receptors shown here come from a man in his fifties or sixties with active or convalescent COVID-19.

The chain recombines TRBV11-3 with TRBJ2-7; 7 positions agree with TRBD1. CDR3 length: 12 residues. The V and J ends lost 7 bases and 1 base, in that order; junction bases with no gene match: 1. Germline V gene data show CDR1 as SGHNT and CDR2 as YENEEA. The CDR3 here is CASTGQSYEQYF. CDR3 bases: TGTGCCAGCACGGGACAGTCCTACGAGCAGTACTTC.

The genes are TRBV10-3 and TRBJ2-1; tentatively, D is TRBD2 (6 bases). The CDR3 loop spans 13 amino acids. The germline gives CDR1 ENHRY, CDR2 SYGVKD. The V end was cut by 8 bases, the J end by 8 bases, with 16 bases between. The CDR3 coding sequence is TGTGCCATCCGGGACCTGCGGGGTGATGAGCAGTTCTTC. Translated: CAIRDLRGDEQFF.

The chain is built from TRBV24-1 and TRBJ2-3; D call uncertain. The V gene's germline CDR1 is KGHDR and CDR2 SFDVKD. This CDR3 contains 13 residues. The germline V and J ends were trimmed by 4 bases and 3 bases, with 7 bases remaining between them. CDR3 region: CATSDYSTDTQYF. CDR3 nucleotides: TGTGCCACCAGTGACTACAGTACAGATACGCAGTATTTT.

The chain uses TRBV6-5 and TRBJ1-1; D is unresolved. V was trimmed by 6 bases and J by 3 bases, leaving 11 bases between them. The germline V gene has CDR1 MNHEY and CDR2 SVGAGI. The CDR3 contains 13 residues. This CDR3 is CASSRDFYTEAFF. CDR3 bases: TGTGCCAGCAGCCGCGATTTTTACACTGAAGCTTTCTTT.

This sequence joins TRBV3-1 (or the pseudogene TRBV3-2) and TRBJ1-1; 8 bases align to TRBD1. The CDR3 extends over 14 amino acids. Germline lookup yields CDR1 LGHDT and CDR2 YNNKEL (reference sequence). V lost 7 bases, J lost 6 bases, and 10 bases stayed unmatched. CDR3 DNA: TGTGCCAGCAACTACCAGGGGGCGGTTTCTGAAGCTTTCTTT. It translates to CASNYQGAVSEAFF.